This is a list of T cell receptor beta chains from one sample in a study. Using its own MiXCR run on the 5' RACE reads, TCRdb lists one record per CDR3 protein. The sample lists about 41,000 distinct CDR3 sequences; 25% to 35% were seen once. The specimen sequenced was memory CD4+ T cells sorted from a lymph node. The receptors derive from a female donor with breast cancer. The CDR3 runs from the conserved cysteine through the conserved F or W. D genes are given only for firm matches. Clone size is shown for a subset of rows, as once, few, many or a class of expanded clone.

D: TRBD2; J: TRBJ2-1; V: TRBV7-3; size: NA; CDR3: CASSLGTSGGNEQFF; DNA: TGTGCCAGCAGCTTAGGGACTAGCGGGGGGAATGAGCAGTTCTTC
D: NA; J: TRBJ1-5; V: TRBV2; size: NA; CDR3: CASSGAREGQPQHF; DNA: TGTGCCAGCAGCGGGGCCAGGGAGGGTCAGCCCCAGCATTTT
D: NA; J: TRBJ1-6; V: TRBV2; size: NA; CDR3: CASSVENPIYNSPLHF; DNA: TGTGCCAGCAGTGTGGAAAACCCTATTTATAATTCACCCCTCCACTTT
D: NA; J: TRBJ1-1; V: TRBV6-5; size: few; CDR3: CASSYGGPTRTEAFF; DNA: TGTGCCAGCAGTTACGGGGGCCCAACCCGCACTGAAGCTTTCTTT
D: NA; J: TRBJ2-2; V: TRBV20-1; size: NA; CDR3: CSAPNQATNTGELFF; DNA: TGCAGTGCCCCCAACCAAGCGACGAACACCGGGGAGCTGTTTTTT
D: NA; J: TRBJ1-5; V: TRBV30; size: once; CDR3: CAWSIPRSSNQPQHF; DNA: TGTGCCTGGAGTATTCCCCGGTCGAGCAATCAGCCCCAGCATTTT
D: TRBD1; J: TRBJ2-7; V: TRBV28; size: NA; CDR3: CASTKQGYEQYF; DNA: TGTGCCAGCACTAAACAGGGGTACGAGCAGTACTTC
D: TRBD1; J: TRBJ2-7; V: TRBV5-1; size: NA; CDR3: CASSLEYQPGQGDEQYF; DNA: TGCGCCAGCAGCTTGGAATATCAACCGGGACAGGGGGACGAGCAGTACTTC
D: NA; J: TRBJ2-1; V: TRBV13; size: few; CDR3: CASSPYNEQFF; DNA: TGTGCCAGCAGCCCCTACAATGAGCAGTTCTTC
D: NA; J: TRBJ2-5; V: TRBV20-1; size: few; CDR3: CSAHSFQETQYF; DNA: TGCAGTGCTCACAGCTTCCAAGAGACCCAGTACTTC
D: NA; J: TRBJ2-5; V: TRBV7-8; size: few; CDR3: CASSIQQGNGETQYF; DNA: TGTGCCAGCAGCATTCAACAGGGAAATGGAGAGACCCAGTACTTC
D: TRBD1; J: TRBJ2-7; V: TRBV20-1; size: NA; CDR3: CSARSRDRFSYEQYF; DNA: TGCAGTGCTAGGTCCCGGGACAGATTCTCCTACGAGCAGTACTTC
D: TRBD1; J: TRBJ2-1; V: TRBV4-2; size: NA; CDR3: CASSQLFGQGEEQFF; DNA: TGTGCCAGCAGCCAACTCTTTGGACAGGGCGAAGAGCAGTTCTTC
D: TRBD2; J: TRBJ2-1; V: TRBV27; size: few; CDR3: CASSLGLAGGDEQFF; DNA: TGTGCCAGCAGTTTGGGACTAGCGGGGGGGGATGAGCAGTTCTTC
D: NA; J: TRBJ1-1; V: TRBV7-9; size: NA; CDR3: CASSSHRDQPMNTEAFF; DNA: TGTGCCAGCAGCTCCCATCGGGACCAGCCCATGAACACTGAAGCTTTCTTT
D: NA; J: TRBJ1-1; V: TRBV6-1; size: NA; CDR3: CASRWGNTEAFF; DNA: TGTGCCAGCAGATGGGGGAACACTGAAGCTTTCTTT
D: NA; J: TRBJ1-3; V: TRBV6-1; size: few; CDR3: CASSDQGVDGNTIYF; DNA: TGTGCCAGCAGTGATCAGGGAGTAGACGGAAACACCATATATTTT
D: NA; J: TRBJ1-2; V: TRBV4-1; size: NA; CDR3: CASSLAAPESTYGYTF; DNA: TGCGCCAGCAGCCTTGCGGCGCCCGAGTCGACCTATGGCTACACCTTC
D: TRBD2; J: TRBJ2-3; V: TRBV20-1; size: NA; CDR3: CSVQTSGVGDTQYF; DNA: TGCAGTGTCCAGACTAGCGGGGTTGGAGATACGCAGTATTTT
D: TRBD1; J: TRBJ2-5; V: TRBV7-9; size: NA; CDR3: CASSLGTGFGETQYF; DNA: TGTGCCAGCAGCTTAGGGACAGGGTTTGGAGAGACCCAGTACTTC
D: NA; J: TRBJ2-1; V: TRBV12-3/TRBV12-4; size: few; CDR3: CASRGSLYNEQFF; DNA: TGTGCCAGCCGGGGGAGTCTCTACAATGAGCAGTTCTTC
D: NA; J: TRBJ2-3; V: TRBV3-1; size: NA; CDR3: CASSQVSNTQYF; DNA: TGTGCCAGCAGCCAAGTTTCAAATACGCAGTATTTT
D: NA; J: TRBJ2-5; V: TRBV20-1; size: NA; CDR3: CSASGGEVLETQYF; DNA: TGCAGTGCTAGCGGAGGGGAGGTGCTAGAGACCCAGTACTTC
D: NA; J: TRBJ2-5; V: TRBV5-1; size: NA; CDR3: CASSFYSTLETQYF; DNA: TGCGCCAGCAGCTTTTATAGCACCCTAGAGACCCAGTACTTC
D: TRBD1; J: TRBJ2-2; V: TRBV27; size: NA; CDR3: CASSPGQGGNTGELFF; DNA: TGTGCCAGCAGCCCGGGACAGGGGGGGAACACCGGGGAGCTGTTTTTT
D: TRBD1; J: TRBJ1-2; V: TRBV28; size: NA; CDR3: CASRKPGQGDYGYTF; DNA: TGTGCCAGCAGAAAACCGGGACAGGGAGACTATGGCTACACCTTC
D: NA; J: TRBJ1-2; V: TRBV12-3/TRBV12-4; size: NA; CDR3: CASSPRVGYTF; DNA: TGTGCCAGCAGCCCAAGGGTGGGCTACACCTTC
D: NA; J: TRBJ2-1; V: TRBV5-1; size: NA; CDR3: CASSWLGERDEQFF; DNA: TGCGCCAGCAGCTGGCTGGGGGAGAGAGATGAGCAGTTCTTC
D: TRBD1; J: TRBJ1-4; V: TRBV7-2; size: medium-sized; CDR3: CASSLSLTGGKLFF; DNA: TGTGCCAGCAGCTTATCCTTGACAGGGGGAAAACTGTTTTTT
D: TRBD1; J: TRBJ2-3; V: TRBV5-1; size: many; CDR3: CASDRGQGTDTQYF; DNA: TGCGCCAGCGACAGGGGTCAGGGGACAGATACGCAGTATTTT
D: NA; J: TRBJ2-1; V: TRBV4-1; size: NA; CDR3: CASSAPLYNEQFF; DNA: TGCGCCAGCAGCGCGCCCCTCTACAATGAGCAGTTCTTC
D: NA; J: TRBJ2-7; V: TRBV27; size: NA; CDR3: CASSLRPVGTYEQYF; DNA: TGTGCCAGCAGTTTACGGCCGGTGGGGACCTACGAGCAGTACTTC
D: NA; J: TRBJ1-3; V: TRBV6-6; size: NA; CDR3: CASSRLGAGNTIYF; DNA: TGTGCCAGCAGTCGTTTGGGGGCTGGAAACACCATATATTTT
D: NA; J: TRBJ2-7; V: TRBV5-1; size: NA; CDR3: CASSLDRWQFNYEQYF; DNA: TGCGCCAGCAGCTTGGACCGATGGCAGTTTAATTACGAGCAGTACTTC
D: NA; J: TRBJ2-3; V: TRBV4-1; size: few; CDR3: CASSRDWAMPDTQYF; DNA: TGCGCCAGCAGCCGCGACTGGGCGATGCCAGATACGCAGTATTTT
D: TRBD2; J: TRBJ2-7; V: TRBV12-3/TRBV12-4; size: NA; CDR3: CASSISGRIYEQYF; DNA: TGTGCCAGCAGTATTAGCGGGAGGATTTACGAGCAGTACTTC
D: NA; J: TRBJ2-5; V: TRBV10-3; size: NA; CDR3: CAISESGETQYF; DNA: TGTGCCATCAGTGAGTCAGGGGAGACCCAGTACTTC
D: TRBD2; J: TRBJ2-1; V: TRBV25-1; size: few; CDR3: CASRTSGRLPNEQFF; DNA: TGTGCCAGCAGGACTAGCGGGAGGTTGCCCAATGAGCAGTTCTTC